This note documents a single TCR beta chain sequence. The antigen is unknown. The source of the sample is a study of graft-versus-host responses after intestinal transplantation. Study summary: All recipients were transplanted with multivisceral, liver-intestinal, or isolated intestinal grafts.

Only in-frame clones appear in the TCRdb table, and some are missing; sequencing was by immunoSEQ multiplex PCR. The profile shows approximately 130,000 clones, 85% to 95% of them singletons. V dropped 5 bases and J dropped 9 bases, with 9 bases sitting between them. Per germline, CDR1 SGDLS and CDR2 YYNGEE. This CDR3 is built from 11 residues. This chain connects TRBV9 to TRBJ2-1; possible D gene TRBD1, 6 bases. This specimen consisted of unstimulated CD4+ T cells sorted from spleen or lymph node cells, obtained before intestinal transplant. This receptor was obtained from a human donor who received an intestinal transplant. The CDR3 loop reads CASSIRGEQFF. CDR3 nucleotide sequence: TGTGCCAGCAGTATCAGGGGTGAGCAGTTCTTC.